The entry below gives a single T cell receptor (beta chain) sequence along with its context. The CDR3 contains 12 residues. The germline gives CDR1 SNHLY, CDR2 FYNNEI. With 6 bases removed from V and 7 bases from J, the gap between germline ends came to 12 bases. Amplification used 60 Vbeta primers and 13 Jbeta primers. TCRdb keeps only in-frame clones here, not all; method: immunoSEQ multiplex PCR. In the table there are 150,000 to 200,000 clones, roughly 80% of which are singletons. The data originate from a study of cytomegalovirus exposure and HLA in healthy donors. The chain couples TRBV2 to TRBJ1-1; a weak D match, TRBD1 (5 bases). The TCR was taken from a human donor in good health. Material: PBMCs. The CDR3 reads CASRVQGNEAFF. CDR3 in DNA: TGTGCCAGCAGGGTGCAGGGCAATGAAGCTTTCTTT. The full variable domain, with the rest looked up from reference TRBV2 and TRBJ1-1, is EPEVTQTPSHQVTQMGQEVILRCVPISNHLYFYWYRQILGQKVEFLVSFYNNEISEKSEIFDDQFSVERPDGSNFTLKIRSTKLEDSAMYFCASRVQGNEAFFGQGTRLTVV.